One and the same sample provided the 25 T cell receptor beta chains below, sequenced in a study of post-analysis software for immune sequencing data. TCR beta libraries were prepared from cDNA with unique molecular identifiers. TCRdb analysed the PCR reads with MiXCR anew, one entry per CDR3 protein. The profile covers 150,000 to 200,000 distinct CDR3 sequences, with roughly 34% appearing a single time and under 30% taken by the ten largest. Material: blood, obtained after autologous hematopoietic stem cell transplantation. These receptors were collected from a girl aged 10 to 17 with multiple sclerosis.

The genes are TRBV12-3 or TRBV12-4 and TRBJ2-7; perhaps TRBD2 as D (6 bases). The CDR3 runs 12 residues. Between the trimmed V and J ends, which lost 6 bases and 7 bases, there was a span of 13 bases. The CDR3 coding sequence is TGTGCCAGCAGCGGGAGTCAGGATGAGCAGTACTTC. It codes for CASSGSQDEQYF.

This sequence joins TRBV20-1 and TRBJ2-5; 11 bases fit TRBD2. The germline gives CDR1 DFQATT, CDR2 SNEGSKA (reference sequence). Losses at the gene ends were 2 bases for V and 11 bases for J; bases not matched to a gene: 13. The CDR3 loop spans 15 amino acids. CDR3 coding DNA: TGCAGTGCTAGACCGGGACTAGCGGTTACCAATGAGCAGTACTTC. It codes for CSARPGLAVTNEQYF.

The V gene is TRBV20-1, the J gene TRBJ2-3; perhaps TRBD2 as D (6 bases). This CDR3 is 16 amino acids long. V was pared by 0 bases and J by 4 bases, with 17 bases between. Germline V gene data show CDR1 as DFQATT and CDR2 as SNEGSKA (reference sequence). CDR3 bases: TGCAGTGCTAGAGATCCCGTACGGGAGCTGGCAGATACGCAGTATTTT. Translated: CSARDPVRELADTQYF.

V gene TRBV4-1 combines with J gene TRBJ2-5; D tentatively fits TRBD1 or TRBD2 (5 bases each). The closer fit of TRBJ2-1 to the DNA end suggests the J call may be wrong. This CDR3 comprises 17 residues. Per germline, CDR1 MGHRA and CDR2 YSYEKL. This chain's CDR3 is CASSQDPPGTSVETQFF. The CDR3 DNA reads TGCGCCAGCAGCCAAGATCCCCCAGGGACGTCCGTGGAGACCCAGTTCTTC.

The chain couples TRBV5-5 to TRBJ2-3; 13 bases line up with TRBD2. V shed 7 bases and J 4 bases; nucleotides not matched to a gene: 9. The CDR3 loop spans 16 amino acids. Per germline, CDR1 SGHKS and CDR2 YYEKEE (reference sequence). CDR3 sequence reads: CASLRGLAGSPDTQYF. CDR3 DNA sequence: TGTGCCAGCCTTAGGGGACTAGCGGGATCCCCAGATACGCAGTATTTT.

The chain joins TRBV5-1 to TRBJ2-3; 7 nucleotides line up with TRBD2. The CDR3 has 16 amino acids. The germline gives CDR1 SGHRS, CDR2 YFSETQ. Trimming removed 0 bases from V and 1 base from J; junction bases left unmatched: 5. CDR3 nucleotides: TGCGCCAGCAGCTTGGGCGGGAGTTGGGGCACAGATACGCAGTATTTT. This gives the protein CASSLGGSWGTDTQYF.

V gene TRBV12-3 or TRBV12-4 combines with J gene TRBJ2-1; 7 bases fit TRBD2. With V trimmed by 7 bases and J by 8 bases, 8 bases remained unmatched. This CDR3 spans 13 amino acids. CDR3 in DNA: TGTGCCAGCACCGTAGCGGGTTGGGATGAGCAGTTCTTC. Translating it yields CASTVAGWDEQFF.

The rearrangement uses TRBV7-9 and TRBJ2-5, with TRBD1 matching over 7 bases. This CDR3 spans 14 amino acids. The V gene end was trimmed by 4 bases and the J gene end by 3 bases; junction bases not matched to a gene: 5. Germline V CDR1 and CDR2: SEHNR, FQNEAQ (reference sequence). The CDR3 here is CASSYLQGEETQYF. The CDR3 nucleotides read TGTGCCAGCAGCTATCTTCAGGGGGAAGAGACCCAGTACTTC.

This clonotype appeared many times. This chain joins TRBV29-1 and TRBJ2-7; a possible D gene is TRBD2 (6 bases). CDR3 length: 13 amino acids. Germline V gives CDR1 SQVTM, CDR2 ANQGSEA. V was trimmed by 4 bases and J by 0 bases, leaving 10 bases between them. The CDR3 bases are TGCAGCGTTGTGGGGGGTATCTCCTACGAGCAGTACTTC. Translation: CSVVGGISYEQYF.

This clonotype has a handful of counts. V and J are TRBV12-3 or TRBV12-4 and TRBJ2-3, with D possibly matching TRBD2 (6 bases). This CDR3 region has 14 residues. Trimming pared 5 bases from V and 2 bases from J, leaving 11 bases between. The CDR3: CASSTAGTTDTQYF. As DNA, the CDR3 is TGTGCCAGCAGTACCGCGGGGACCACAGATACGCAGTATTTT.

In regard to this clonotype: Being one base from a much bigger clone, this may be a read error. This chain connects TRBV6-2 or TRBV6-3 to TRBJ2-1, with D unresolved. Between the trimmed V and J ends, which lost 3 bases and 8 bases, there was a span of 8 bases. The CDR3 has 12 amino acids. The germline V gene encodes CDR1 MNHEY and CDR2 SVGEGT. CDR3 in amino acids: CASSYQYDEQFF. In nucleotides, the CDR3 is TGTGCCAGCAGTTATCAATACGATGAGCAGTTCTTC.

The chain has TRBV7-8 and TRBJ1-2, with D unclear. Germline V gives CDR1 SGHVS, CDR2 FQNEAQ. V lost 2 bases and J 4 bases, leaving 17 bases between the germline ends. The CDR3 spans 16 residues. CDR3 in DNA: TGTGCCAGCAGCTTAATAGGATTGCAGCCCCCCTATGGCTACACCTTC. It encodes CASSLIGLQPPYGYTF.

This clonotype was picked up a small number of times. CDR3 nucleotides: TGTGCCAGCAGCCAGGGGGGAGGCAATGAGCAGTTCTTC. It is translated as CASSQGGGNEQFF. The chain links TRBV9 to TRBJ2-1; perhaps TRBD1 as D (7 bases). Trimming stripped 4 bases from V and 6 bases from J, with 11 bases between. The CDR3 is 13 amino acids. The germline CDR1 and CDR2 sequences are SGDLS and YYNGEE.

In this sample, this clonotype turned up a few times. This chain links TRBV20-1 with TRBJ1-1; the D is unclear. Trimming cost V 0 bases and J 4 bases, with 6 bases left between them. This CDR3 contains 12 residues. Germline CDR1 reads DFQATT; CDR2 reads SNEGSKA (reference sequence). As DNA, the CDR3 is TGCAGTGCTAGAGAGGGGAGCACTGAAGCTTTCTTT. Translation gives CSAREGSTEAFF.

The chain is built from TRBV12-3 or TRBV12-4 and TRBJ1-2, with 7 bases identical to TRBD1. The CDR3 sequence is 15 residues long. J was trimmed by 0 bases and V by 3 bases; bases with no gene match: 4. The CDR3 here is CASSFLTGPNYGYTF. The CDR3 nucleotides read TGTGCCAGCAGTTTTTTGACAGGGCCTAACTATGGCTACACCTTC.

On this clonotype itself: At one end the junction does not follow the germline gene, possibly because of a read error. As DNA, the CDR3 is TGTGCCAGCAGCTACTCGGACGCTAGCACAGGTACGCAGTATTTT. Protein: CASSYSDASTGTQYF. The V call is TRBV12-3 or TRBV12-4, the J call TRBJ2-3; D assignment may be TRBD1 or TRBD2 (5 bases each). This CDR3 contains 15 residues.

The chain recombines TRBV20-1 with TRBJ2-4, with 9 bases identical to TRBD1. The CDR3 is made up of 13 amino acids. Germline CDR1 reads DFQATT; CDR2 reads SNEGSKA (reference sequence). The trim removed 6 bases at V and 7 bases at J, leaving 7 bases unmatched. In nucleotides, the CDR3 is TGCAGTGCCCTGGGACAGGGAGCGAACATTCAGTACTTC. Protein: CSALGQGANIQYF.

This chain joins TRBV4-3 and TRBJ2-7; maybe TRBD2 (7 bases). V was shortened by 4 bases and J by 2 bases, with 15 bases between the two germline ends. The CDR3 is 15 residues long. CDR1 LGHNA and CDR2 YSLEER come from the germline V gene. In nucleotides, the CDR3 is TGCGCCAGCAGCCCCGAGGGGGGGAATACCTACGAGCAGTACTTC. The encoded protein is CASSPEGGNTYEQYF.

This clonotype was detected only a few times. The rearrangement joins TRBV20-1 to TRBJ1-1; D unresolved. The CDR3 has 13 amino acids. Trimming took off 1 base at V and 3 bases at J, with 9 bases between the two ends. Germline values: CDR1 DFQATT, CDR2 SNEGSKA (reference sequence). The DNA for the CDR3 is TGCAGTGCTAGAGGGGCAAGGGACACTGAAGCTTTCTTT. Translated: CSARGARDTEAFF.

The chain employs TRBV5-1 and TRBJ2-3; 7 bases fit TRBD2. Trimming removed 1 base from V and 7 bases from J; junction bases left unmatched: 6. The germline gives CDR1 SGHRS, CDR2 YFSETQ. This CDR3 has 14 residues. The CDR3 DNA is TGCGCCAGCAGCTTGTCGGCGGGAGAAAATACGCAGTATTTT. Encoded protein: CASSLSAGENTQYF.

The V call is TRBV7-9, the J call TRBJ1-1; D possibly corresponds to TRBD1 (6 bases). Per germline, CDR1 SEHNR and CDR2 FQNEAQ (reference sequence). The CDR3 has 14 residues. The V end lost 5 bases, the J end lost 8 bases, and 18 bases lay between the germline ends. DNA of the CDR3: TGTGCCAGCAGCCCCGGGGGCGATCTCTTGGAAGCTTTCTTT. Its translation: CASSPGGDLLEAFF.

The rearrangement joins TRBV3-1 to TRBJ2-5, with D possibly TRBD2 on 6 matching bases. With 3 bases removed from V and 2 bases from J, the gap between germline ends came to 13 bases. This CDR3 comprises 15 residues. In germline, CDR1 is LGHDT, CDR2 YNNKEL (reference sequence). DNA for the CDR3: TGTGCCAGCAGCCACATTGGAGGGCCGCAAGAGACCCAGTACTTC. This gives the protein CASSHIGGPQETQYF.

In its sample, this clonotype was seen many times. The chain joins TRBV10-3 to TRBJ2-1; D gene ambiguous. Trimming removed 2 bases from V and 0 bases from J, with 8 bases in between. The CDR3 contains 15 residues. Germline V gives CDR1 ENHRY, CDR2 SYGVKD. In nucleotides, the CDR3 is TGTGCCATCAGTGAGACTGTAAGCTCCTACAATGAGCAGTTCTTC. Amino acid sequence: CAISETVSSYNEQFF.

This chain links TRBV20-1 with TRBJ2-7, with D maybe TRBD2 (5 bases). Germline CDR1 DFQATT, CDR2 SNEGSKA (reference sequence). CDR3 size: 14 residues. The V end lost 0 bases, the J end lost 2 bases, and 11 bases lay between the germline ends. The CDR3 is CSARDPGTPYEQYF. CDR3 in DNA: TGCAGTGCTAGAGACCCGGGAACCCCCTACGAGCAGTACTTC.

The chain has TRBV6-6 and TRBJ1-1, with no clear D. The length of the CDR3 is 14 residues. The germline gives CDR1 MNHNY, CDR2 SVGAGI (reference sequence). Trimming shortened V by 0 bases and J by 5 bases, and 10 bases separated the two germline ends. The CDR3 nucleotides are TGTGCCAGCAGTTACTCGGGCAGGTGGACTGAAGCTTTCTTT. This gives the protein CASSYSGRWTEAFF.